Reported below is one TCR beta chain. No antigen is known for it. The entry originates in a study of early T cells in non-severe SARS-CoV-2 infection. Study background: Whole-blood bulk RNA, unsorted, was sequenced, and chains were unpaired. Study-level findings and limits: There was a bias toward anti-spike CD8 responses in VDJdb matching, which missed private and CD4 specificities.

This CDR3 has 15 amino acids. Trimming left V 6 bases short and J 8 bases short, with 23 bases between. Germline V gene sequence: CDR1 DFQATT, CDR2 SNEGSKA (reference sequence). Unique molecular identifier tags were affixed to discrete cDNA molecules. TCRdb recomputed calls from the 5' RACE reads with MiXCR, one row per CDR3 protein. The profile shows under 95,000 distinct CDR3 sequences, around 12% of them singletons. Source material: whole blood. This sequence was found in an adult who was a healthcare worker with PCR-confirmed SARS-CoV-2 infection or an uninfected control (not recorded which). The chain uses TRBV20-1 and TRBJ2-1, with unresolved D. CDR3 sequence: CSAHLSDAGGDEQFF. For the CDR3, the DNA is TGCAGTGCCCACCTCAGTGACGCAGGTGGAGATGAGCAGTTCTTC.